The rows below give T cell receptor beta chains drawn from one sample of a study of shared clonotypes between healthy human individuals. TCRdb keeps only in-frame clones here, not all; method: immunoSEQ multiplex PCR. The data show roughly 2.1 million clones, approximately 94% seen once. Material: naive CD8+ T cells from PBMCs. These receptors were obtained from a man between 18 and 29 years old in good health. Some clones in this sample may be carry-over from other donors' samples. Each CDR3 is given with its conserved first and last residue. A D gene is named only where the DNA matches it firmly. The size entry is marked missing in some rows and otherwise reads once, few, many or a size class.

CDR3 DNA | CDR3 protein | J gene | D gene | V gene | clone size
TGTGCCTCCTCTGGGTCGGGGGAGCTGTTTTTT | CASSGSGELFF | TRBJ2-2 | . | TRBV28 | .
TGTGCCAGCAGCTTAGGACTGGGGATGAACACTGAAGCTTTCTTT | CASSLGLGMNTEAFF | TRBJ1-1 | . | TRBV7-9 | few
TGTGCCAGCACAAGCCAGGGGCTTGAGCAGTTCTTC | CASTSQGLEQFF | TRBJ2-1 | . | TRBV27 | .
TGTGCCAGCAGTCTAACCGGGACAAGGAACCCCCAATTAGGACCCGGGGAGCTGTTTTTT | CASSLTGTRNPQLGPGELFF | TRBJ2-2 | . | TRBV28 | .
TGTGCCAGCAGCTACATAGTGGGGGCCAACGAGCAGTACTTC | CASSYIVGANEQYF | TRBJ2-7 | . | TRBV2 | .
TGTGCCAGCAGTGGGCGGGACAGGGGATCTTACGAGCAGTACTTC | CASSGRDRGSYEQYF | TRBJ2-7 | TRBD1 | TRBV2 | .
TGTGCCAGCAGCTGGAGAGACAGGGCCTACGAGCAGTACTTC | CASSWRDRAYEQYF | TRBJ2-7 | TRBD1 | TRBV11-2 | once
TGTGCCAGCAGCTTCGCCGGACAGGGCGAGACCCAGTACTTC | CASSFAGQGETQYF | TRBJ2-5 | TRBD1 | TRBV7-7 | .
TGTGCCAGCAGTTTCGACAGGGGAACCCACAATGAGCAGTTCTTC | CASSFDRGTHNEQFF | TRBJ2-1 | TRBD1 | TRBV27 | .
TGTGCCAGCAGCTTAGTTTGGAACACCGGGGAGCTGTTTTTT | CASSLVWNTGELFF | TRBJ2-2 | . | TRBV7-9 | once
TGTGCCAGCAGTGAACCGGGGGGTGAGCAGTTCTTC | CASSEPGGEQFF | TRBJ2-1 | TRBD2 | TRBV25-1 | .
TGTGCCAGCAGCTTGACAGGGGACTCTGGAAACACCATATATTTT | CASSLTGDSGNTIYF | TRBJ1-3 | TRBD1 | TRBV5-6 | .
TGTGCCAACAGTTTATCCGACCTAGCGGGAGGGCACACGCAGTATTTT | CANSLSDLAGGHTQYF | TRBJ2-3 | TRBD2 | TRBV28 | .
TGTGCCAGCAGCGTAGAGGGGGGGGGCACAGATACGCAGTATTTT | CASSVEGGGTDTQYF | TRBJ2-3 | . | TRBV9 | .
TGTGCCAGCAGCCTCCGGGCGGGAGGGAACACCGGGGAGCTGTTTTTT | CASSLRAGGNTGELFF | TRBJ2-2 | TRBD2 | TRBV13 | .
TGTGCCAGCAGTGTAGCCAGGGGGAAGGCTGAAGCTTTCTTT | CASSVARGKAEAFF | TRBJ1-1 | TRBD1 | TRBV6-1 | .
TGTGCCAGCAGCGGCCATGACGACGGCCGCTCCTCCTACGAGCAGTACTTC | CASSGHDDGRSSYEQYF | TRBJ2-7 | . | TRBV9 | once
TGTGCCAGCAGCCGCCCCCAAACGAACACTGAAGCTTTCTTT | CASSRPQTNTEAFF | TRBJ1-1 | . | TRBV5-4 | .
TGTGCCTGGAGCCTAATTCAGTCGGGAGCTTTCTTT | CAWSLIQSGAFF | TRBJ1-1 | . | TRBV30 | .
TGTGCCAGCAGTCCGCGGACAGGGGCCGGGGAGCTGTTTTTT | CASSPRTGAGELFF | TRBJ2-2 | TRBD1 | TRBV28 | .
TGTGCCAGCAGTTTATCCTACAATGAGCAGTTCTTC | CASSLSYNEQFF | TRBJ2-1 | . | TRBV28 | .
TGCGCCAGCAGCCACATCCTCGGGACAGAGCGACACCTGCTCTCCTACGAGCAGTACTTC | CASSHILGTERHLLSYEQYF | TRBJ2-7 | TRBD1 | TRBV4-3 | .
TGTGCCAGCACCACTTGGCAGGCTTTCTTT | CASTTWQAFF | TRBJ1-1 | . | TRBV5-8 | few
TGTGCTACGGGCAGGGGGCTCCTCTCTGGGGCCAACGTCCTGACTTTC | CATGRGLLSGANVLTF | TRBJ2-6 | TRBD1 | TRBV28 | once
TGTGCCTGGAGGGCTGGAAACACCATATATTTT | CAWRAGNTIYF | TRBJ1-3 | . | TRBV30 | .
TGTGCCAGCAGTCCGCAAGGGGACAGGTCCCTCTATGGCTACACCTTC | CASSPQGDRSLYGYTF | TRBJ1-2 | TRBD1 | TRBV27 | .
TGTGCCAGCAGAATGACTAGCGGAACCTACGAGCAGTACTTC | CASRMTSGTYEQYF | TRBJ2-7 | TRBD2 | TRBV27 | .
TGTGCCAGCAGCGAAGGGGTTGTAAGCTTTAATGAAAAACTGTTTTTT | CASSEGVVSFNEKLFF | TRBJ1-4 | . | TRBV9 | .
TGTGCCAGCAGCGGGACTAGCGGGAGGGCCATCAATGAGCAGTTCTTC | CASSGTSGRAINEQFF | TRBJ2-1 | TRBD2 | TRBV9 | .
TGCGCCAGCAGCCAAGTAAGCGGGGCCGACGAGCAGTACTTC | CASSQVSGADEQYF | TRBJ2-7 | TRBD2 | TRBV4-1 | .
TGTGCCAGCAGTTTTCGGGACAGGGGGCATCAGCCCCAGCATTTT | CASSFRDRGHQPQHF | TRBJ1-5 | TRBD1 | TRBV28 | .
TGTGCCTCGGAAACGGGGACAGGGGAAACCGGGGAGCTGTTTTTT | CASETGTGETGELFF | TRBJ2-2 | TRBD1 | TRBV30 | .
TGTGCCAGCAGCGCGACCGGGACTAGCGGCCAAGAGACCCAGTACTTC | CASSATGTSGQETQYF | TRBJ2-5 | TRBD2 | TRBV13 | .
TGTGCCAGCTCACCGGGGGGCAATGAGCAGTTCTTC | CASSPGGNEQFF | TRBJ2-1 | . | TRBV18 | .
TGTGCCAGTAGACAAGCGGGAGGCACCCTCAATGAGCAGTTCTTC | CASRQAGGTLNEQFF | TRBJ2-1 | TRBD2 | TRBV19 | .
TGTGCCAGCACTGCGGGACTAGCGGGAGGCGAGCAGTACTTC | CASTAGLAGGEQYF | TRBJ2-7 | TRBD2 | TRBV7-8 | .
TGTGCCAGCAGCCCCAGTTTAAGCAGGGAGAGCGAGCAGTACTTC | CASSPSLSRESEQYF | TRBJ2-7 | . | TRBV7-9 | .
TGTGCCAGCAGCAAAGCCCAGGGCCCCCTAAATGCAACTAATGAAAAACTGTTTTTT | CASSKAQGPLNATNEKLFF | TRBJ1-4 | . | TRBV21-1 | .
TGTGCCAGCAGCCGAGGACTCGCCGGCTCCTACGAGCAGTACTTC | CASSRGLAGSYEQYF | TRBJ2-7 | . | TRBV7-8 | .
TGTGCCAGCACCGGGACAGAGGAGAACTATGGCTACACCTTC | CASTGTEENYGYTF | TRBJ1-2 | TRBD1 | TRBV2 | .
TGTGCCAGCATACGCCGGGACAGGGTTACCCAAGAGACCCAGTACTTC | CASIRRDRVTQETQYF | TRBJ2-5 | TRBD1 | TRBV28 | .
TGTGCCAGCAGTCCGATTGACTCCGCGAGCGTCTACGAGCAGTACTTC | CASSPIDSASVYEQYF | TRBJ2-7 | . | TRBV5-4 | .
TGTGCCAGCAGTTTGGTTCTATCCAGCCCCTATGGCTACACCTTC | CASSLVLSSPYGYTF | TRBJ1-2 | . | TRBV28 | .
TGTGCCAGCAGCCTCCAGGGGGGACAGGGGATATACGAGCAGTACTTC | CASSLQGGQGIYEQYF | TRBJ2-7 | TRBD1 | TRBV4-2 | .
TGTGCCAGCAGTGCTGGACTAGGGTTTGAGACCCAGTACTTC | CASSAGLGFETQYF | TRBJ2-5 | TRBD2 | TRBV6-1 | .
TGTGCTAGTGCCCCCACCCCGGCTGCGAACACTGAAGCTTTCTTT | CASAPTPAANTEAFF | TRBJ1-1 | . | TRBV12-5 | .
TGTGCCAGCAGTGGACCCGCAGCAGATACGCAGTATTTT | CASSGPAADTQYF | TRBJ2-3 | . | TRBV6-1 | .
TGTGCCTGGAGTGTACTGGGGCAGGGGGACGAGCAGTACTTC | CAWSVLGQGDEQYF | TRBJ2-7 | TRBD1 | TRBV30 | .
TGTGCCAGTAGTGCCCCGGAAGGGCCGGACGAGCAGTACTTC | CASSAPEGPDEQYF | TRBJ2-7 | . | TRBV19 | once
TGTGCCAGCATCTTAGCGGGAGGGCGCGCCTACGAGCAGTACTTC | CASILAGGRAYEQYF | TRBJ2-7 | TRBD2 | TRBV7-6 | .
TGTGCCACATCTAGGGGCGGTGGGTACGAGCAGTACTTC | CATSRGGGYEQYF | TRBJ2-7 | . | TRBV28 | .
TGTGCCAGCAGCTCAGCTGTGGATACGCAGTATTTT | CASSSAVDTQYF | TRBJ2-3 | . | TRBV7-9 | .
TGTGCCTGGAGTATGGGGCAGAGAACCTATGGCTACACCTTC | CAWSMGQRTYGYTF | TRBJ1-2 | . | TRBV30 | .
TGTGCCAGTAGCACTAAATTCTTCCGGGACTCAAGACAAGAGACCCAGTACTTC | CASSTKFFRDSRQETQYF | TRBJ2-5 | . | TRBV19 | .